This entry concerns a single TCR beta chain. This sample is drawn from a study of blood T cell repertoires in COVID-19. Study at large: Some COVID-19 samples were acute and others convalescent; all came from the United States, Italy and Spain. In each case, the material was cDNA or gDNA derived from T cells, B-cell-depleted T cells, or PBMCs.

As originally analysed: Amplification of reference gene primers was used by the study to estimate nucleated cell counts. Libraries were prepared by immunoSEQ multiplex PCR; TCRdb keeps only in-frame clonotypes and omits some of them. The V and J calls and the clone size are those of that table, but D and trimming were determined from the DNA. The sample holds 40,000 or so clones, about four fifths seen once. Sample: peripheral blood. This receptor was obtained from a human donor with acute or convalescent COVID-19. The donor label of this sample is uncertain.

In DNA, the CDR3 is TGTGCCTGGAGTGGAGGAGGAGCCTCCTACAATGAGCAGTTCTTC. Encoded protein: CAWSGGGASYNEQFF. The chain joins TRBV30 to TRBJ2-1; a weak D match, TRBD2 (5 bases). Per germline, CDR1 GTSNPN and CDR2 SVGIG (reference sequence). The V end lost 1 base, the J end lost 0 bases, and 10 bases lay between the germline ends. This CDR3 spans 15 amino acids. Full variable domain (remainder filled in from reference TRBV30 and TRBJ2-1): SQTIHQWPATLVQPVGSPLSLECTVEGTSNPNLYWYRQAAGRGLQLLFYSVGIGQISSEVPQNLSASRPQDRQFILSSKKLLLSDSGFYLCAWSGGGASYNEQFFGPGTRLTVL.